These 7 T cell receptor beta chains were all obtained from the same sample, sequenced in a study of cytomegalovirus exposure and HLA in healthy donors. Repertoires were generated with immunoSEQ multiplex PCR, while TCRdb's copy carries only in-frame clones and drops some. The data contain about 340,000 clones, roughly 90% of them singletons. Sequencing was done on a sample of PBMCs. These receptors were taken from a woman younger than 35 in good health and CMV-seronegative.

The chain carries TRBV29-1 and TRBJ2-4, with no clear D. The CDR3 runs 10 residues. Trimming removed 4 bases from V and 7 bases from J, with 5 bases in between. Germline CDR1 reads SQVTM; CDR2 reads ANQGSEA. The CDR3 sequence: CSVGSNIQYF. Written as DNA, the CDR3 is TGCAGCGTTGGGAGTAACATTCAGTACTTC.

The chain employs TRBV4-3 and TRBJ1-1; TRBD1 matches 11 bases. With 5 bases clipped from V and 6 bases from J, the junction kept 8 bases outside the gene matches. CDR1 and CDR2 from the germline V gene are LGHNA and YSLEER. CDR3 size: 15 residues. The CDR3: CASSKMGQGVPEAFF. In DNA form, the CDR3 reads TGCGCCAGCAGCAAAATGGGACAGGGGGTGCCTGAAGCTTTCTTT.

The CDR3 region is CASSGHTNTEAFF. CDR3 coding DNA: TGCGCCAGCAGCGGGCACACGAACACTGAAGCTTTCTTT. This sequence joins TRBV5-1 and TRBJ1-1; no definite D call. This CDR3 has 13 residues. V was cut by 4 bases and J by 1 base, with 8 bases left in between. From germline, CDR1 is SGHRS and CDR2 YFSETQ. Variable domain in full (rest from reference TRBV5-1 and TRBJ1-1): KAGVTQTPRYLIKTRGQQVTLSCSPISGHRSVSWYQQTPGQGLQFLFEYFSETQRNKGNFPGRFSGRQFSNSRSEMNVSTLELGDSALYLCASSGHTNTEAFFGQGTRLTVV.

The chain has TRBV5-1 and TRBJ2-1; possibly TRBD2 for D (7 bases). Germline assignment: CDR1 SGHRS and CDR2 YFSETQ. V was pared by 0 bases and J by 2 bases, with 9 bases between. The CDR3 is 15 amino acids. The CDR3 sequence is CASSLGGGAYNEQFF. CDR3 bases: TGCGCCAGCAGCTTGGGAGGGGGGGCCTACAATGAGCAGTTCTTC.

V and J are TRBV4-1 and TRBJ2-7; 8 bases match TRBD1. Germline-derived CDR1 and CDR2 are MGHRA and YSYEKL. The ends lost 1 base at V and 3 bases at J; junction bases unmatched: 8. CDR3 size: 16 residues. For the CDR3, the DNA is TGCGCCAGCAGCCAAGGCGGTTCTGGACAGGGCTACGAGCAGTACTTC. Translation: CASSQGGSGQGYEQYF.

Turning to this clone: Compared with germline, one end of the junction differs, possibly owing to a read error. This sequence joins TRBV6-5 and TRBJ2-7; 7 bases are shared with TRBD2. There are 15 residues in the CDR3. Germline CDR1 and CDR2: MNHEY and SVGAGI. The CDR3 sequence: CASSTGGTPSGPKHF. The CDR3 nucleotides are TGTGCCAGCAGTACGGGGGGAACTCCTTCCGGCCCGAAGCACTTC.

This rearrangement joins TRBV9 to TRBJ1-3; the D is unclear. CDR3 length: 14 residues. CDR1 SGDLS and CDR2 YYNGEE come from the germline V gene. Trimming pared 0 bases from V and 3 bases from J, leaving 7 bases between. The CDR3 coding sequence is TGTGCCAGCAGCGTAGCCGGGAATGGAAACACCATATATTTT. Translating it yields CASSVAGNGNTIYF.